Each of the 21 T cell receptor beta chains below was sequenced from the same sample in a study of T cells in Graves' hyperthyroidism and ophthalmopathy (dated by TCRdb to between 2018 and 2021). Libraries were made using multiplex PCR. The sample was run on an Illumina HiSeq 2000. Amplification of TCR beta CDR3 regions was carried out from RNA transcripts. A first-round RT-PCR of the TCR CDR3 used the HTBI primer set with the Qiagen OneStep RT-PCR kit. In-frame beta chains were kept once TCRdb had trimmed the public reads at Q25 with fastp and called clones with MiXCR. All rows with the same CDR3 protein become a single entry with the most common DNA and genes. Present in this sample are over 700,000 distinct CDR3 sequences, around 20% of which were seen just once. Of the sample, roughly a sixth is held by the ten largest clones. Sequencing used blood. The source of these receptors is a woman aged 45 to 65 with Graves' hyperthyroidism that later progressed to Graves' ophthalmopathy.

This clonotype was recorded many times. The V gene is TRBV30, the J gene TRBJ1-4, with D perhaps TRBD1 (5 bases). This CDR3 region has 12 residues. Germline V lookup: CDR1 GTSNPN, CDR2 SVGIG (reference sequence). Deletions cut 0 bases from V and 8 bases from J, with 7 bases between. CDR3 in amino acids: CAWSVEGEKLFF. The CDR3 coding sequence is TGTGCCTGGAGTGTAGAGGGGGAAAAACTGTTTTTT.

The rearrangement links TRBV10-2 to TRBJ1-5; tentative D call: TRBD1 (6 bases). The CDR3 length is 16 residues. Germline V gene lookup returns CDR1 WSHSY and CDR2 SAAADI. Trimming cost V 0 bases and J 6 bases, with 15 bases left between them. CDR3 sequence: CASSESGRGSGQPQHF. The CDR3 DNA reads as TGCGCCAGCAGTGAGTCCGGCAGGGGCTCCGGTCAGCCCCAGCATTTT.

The rearrangement joins TRBV27 to TRBJ1-2, with 7 positions matching TRBD1. Germline CDR1 is MNHEY and CDR2 is SMNVEV (reference sequence). The CDR3 loop spans 15 amino acids. Trimming cost V 5 bases and J 5 bases; bases outside gene matches: 11. The CDR3 is CASSRQGVNGYGYTF. The CDR3 nucleotides are TGTGCCAGCAGTAGACAGGGTGTTAACGGGTATGGCTACACCTTC.

The chain combines TRBV10-3 with TRBJ2-5; TRBD1 might be the D (5 bases). The CDR3 runs 15 residues. Trimming shortened V by 0 bases and J by 2 bases, and 10 bases separated the two germline ends. From germline, CDR1 is ENHRY and CDR2 SYGVKD. The CDR3 spells CAISESGQVQETQYF. In DNA form, the CDR3 reads TGTGCCATCAGTGAGTCGGGGCAGGTACAAGAGACCCAGTACTTC.

The rearrangement joins TRBV2 to TRBJ1-1; D call uncertain. The germline V and J ends were trimmed by 3 bases and 4 bases, with 12 bases remaining between them. CDR3 length equals 14 residues. Germline assignment: CDR1 SNHLY and CDR2 FYNNEI. The CDR3 here is CASSDREGITEAFF. CDR3 in DNA: TGTGCCAGCAGTGATCGGGAGGGAATCACTGAAGCTTTCTTT.

Many counts were recorded for this clonotype. The chain employs TRBV7-2 and TRBJ2-3; 8 bases are a match to TRBD2. This CDR3 has 14 residues. CDR1 is SGHTA, CDR2 FQGNSA, per germline. V was pared by 0 bases and J by 11 bases, with 7 bases of the junction left unmatched. CDR3 DNA: TGTGCCAGCAGCTTAGCGACCCGGGGGGGCAAGCAGTATTTT. Its translation is CASSLATRGGKQYF.

This clonotype was detected a few times. The gene calls are TRBV5-6 and TRBJ1-5; D might be TRBD1 (6 bases). The CDR3 covers 15 residues. V lost 3 bases and J 5 bases, leaving 15 bases between the germline ends. Per the germline V gene, CDR1 is SGHDT and CDR2 is YYEEEE. In DNA, the CDR3 is TGTGCCAGCAGCTGGGGGCAGGGGTGGCATCAGCCCCAGCATTTT. Translating it yields CASSWGQGWHQPQHF.

In this sample, this clonotype turned up a few times. This rearrangement joins TRBV2 to TRBJ2-1, with 7 bases lining up with TRBD2. The junction had 15 bases not matched to a gene; V was cut back by 8 bases and J by 5 bases. Germline lookup yields CDR1 SNHLY and CDR2 FYNNEI. The CDR3 has 16 amino acids. The CDR3 is CASGRKAGLANNEQFF. Here the CDR3 DNA reads TGTGCCAGCGGTCGGAAAGCGGGGTTGGCTAACAATGAGCAGTTCTTC.

This chain links TRBV2 with TRBJ2-1; 7 bases are a match to TRBD2. The V gene's germline CDR1 is SNHLY and CDR2 FYNNEI. The CDR3 has 15 residues. J gave up 7 bases and V 8 bases, and 14 bases lay outside the gene matches. CDR3 protein: CASVRADWGGNEQFF. The CDR3 region has the DNA TGTGCCAGCGTCCGAGCGGACTGGGGGGGGAATGAGCAGTTCTTC.

This clonotype was seen many times. The CDR3 nucleotides are TGTGCCAGCAGGGGACAGGCCTCTAGCACAGATACGCAGTATTTT. Translating it yields CASRGQASSTDTQYF. This chain links TRBV2 with TRBJ2-3; 8 nucleotides line up with TRBD1. CDR1 is SNHLY, CDR2 FYNNEI, per germline. CDR3 length: 15 amino acids. Losses at the gene ends were 6 bases for V and 0 bases for J; bases not matched to a gene: 5. The whole variable domain, remainder taken from reference TRBV2 and TRBJ2-3, is EPEVTQTPSHQVTQMGQEVILRCVPISNHLYFYWYRQILGQKVEFLVSFYNNEISEKSEIFDDQFSVERPDGSNFTLKIRSTKLEDSAMYFCASRGQASSTDTQYFGPGTRLTVL.

This clonotype appeared a few times. The chain is built from TRBV6-1 and TRBJ2-7; a possible D gene is TRBD1 (6 bases). V lost 6 bases to trimming and J lost 2 bases, with 11 bases between them. Germline loops: CDR1 MNHNS, CDR2 SASEGT. The CDR3 covers 13 residues. In DNA, the CDR3 is TGTGCCAGCAGGGACAGATTCACCTACGAGCAGTACTTC. Residues: CASRDRFTYEQYF.

This chain uses TRBV5-1 with TRBJ1-4; D gene ambiguous. Trimming left V 2 bases short and J 7 bases short, with 12 bases between. The CDR3 covers 14 residues. Germline V gene data show CDR1 as SGHRS and CDR2 as YFSETQ. The CDR3 loop reads CASSFFVASEKLFF. DNA for the CDR3: TGCGCCAGCAGCTTCTTCGTCGCTAGTGAAAAACTGTTTTTT.

V gene TRBV4-1 combines with J gene TRBJ1-5; 7 bases map to TRBD1. This CDR3 has 12 residues. The trim removed 0 bases at V and 15 bases at J, leaving 5 bases unmatched. Germline loops: CDR1 MGHRA, CDR2 YSYEKL. The CDR3 region is CASSQDGTAMHF. The CDR3 DNA sequence: TGCGCCAGCAGCCAAGATGGGACAGCTATGCATTTT.

Many counts were recorded for this clonotype. V is TRBV20-1 and J is TRBJ2-5; D ambiguous. The CDR3 loop spans 13 amino acids. Germline values: CDR1 DFQATT, CDR2 SNEGSKA (reference sequence). Trimming stripped 3 bases from V and 5 bases from J, with 13 bases between. CDR3 coding DNA: TGCAGTGCTAGTCTGGGGATGTGGGAGACCCAGTACTTC. This codes for CSASLGMWETQYF.

There are many counts of this clonotype. The gene calls are TRBV11-2 and TRBJ1-2; 8 bases align to TRBD1. The CDR3 covers 14 residues. Germline values: CDR1 SGHAT, CDR2 FQNNGV. Germline trimming cut 5 bases from V and 8 bases from J; bases unmatched to any gene: 10. Here the CDR3 DNA reads TGTGCCAGCAGCCCCCGGGTCAGGGGGCAAGGCTACACCTTC. It is translated as CASSPRVRGQGYTF. The entire variable domain, with the rest obtained from reference TRBV11-2 and TRBJ1-2, is as follows: EAGVAQSPRYKIIEKRQSVAFWCNPISGHATLYWYQQILGQGPKLLIQFQNNGVVDDSQLPKDRFSAERLKGVDSTLKIQPAKLEDSAVYLCASSPRVRGQGYTFGSGTRLTVV.

The CDR3 sequence: CASSPHPGPESSYNSPLHF. In DNA form, the CDR3 reads TGTGCCAGCAGTCCCCACCCGGGGCCGGAAAGCTCCTATAATTCACCCCTCCACTTT. The chain couples TRBV27 to TRBJ1-6; D perhaps matches TRBD1 (5 bases). V was cut by 5 bases and J by 0 bases, with 20 bases left in between. CDR3 length: 19 amino acids. The germline V gene has CDR1 MNHEY and CDR2 SMNVEV (reference sequence).

The sample holds many counts of this clonotype. The chain is built from TRBV11-3 and TRBJ2-5; 8 bases line up with TRBD1. CDR1 and CDR2 from the germline V gene are SGHNT and YENEEA. The CDR3 is made up of 15 amino acids. The trim removed 5 bases at V and 4 bases at J, leaving 9 bases unmatched. The CDR3 sequence: CASSQLTGVGETQYF. The CDR3 region has the DNA TGTGCCAGCAGCCAGCTGACAGGGGTTGGAGAGACCCAGTACTTC.

This clonotype was seen a few times. The chain joins TRBV9 to TRBJ2-5; TRBD2 matches at 9 bases. The J segment lost 1 base and the V segment lost 4 bases, leaving 8 bases of the junction unmatched. Germline V CDR1 and CDR2: SGDLS, YYNGEE. The CDR3 has 16 residues. The CDR3: CASSKRLAGAQETQYF. In DNA form, the CDR3 reads TGTGCCAGCAGCAAGAGGTTAGCGGGGGCCCAAGAGACCCAGTACTTC.

The V gene is TRBV19, the J gene TRBJ2-1; D call uncertain. The length of the CDR3 is 14 residues. The V and J ends lost 9 bases and 5 bases respectively, with 17 bases between them. From germline, CDR1 is LNHDA and CDR2 SQIVND (reference sequence). DNA of the CDR3: TGTGCCAGCCGCCGTGGGCCTGGGGACAATGAGCAGTTCTTC. This gives the protein CASRRGPGDNEQFF.

The rearrangement links TRBV28 to TRBJ2-7; tentatively, D is TRBD1 (5 bases). Germline CDR1 reads MDHEN; CDR2 reads SYDVKM. The CDR3 loop spans 13 amino acids. Trimming removed 7 bases from V and 2 bases from J, with 12 bases in between. The chain's CDR3 is CASIDSNPYEQYF. The CDR3 nucleotides read TGTGCCAGCATTGACAGTAACCCCTACGAGCAGTACTTC.

This clonotype was observed at least ten times. This chain links TRBV20-1 with TRBJ2-7, with 7 bases lining up with TRBD2. CDR1 DFQATT and CDR2 SNEGSKA come from the germline V gene (reference sequence). The CDR3 totals 16 residues. V trimming: 0 bases; J trimming: 0 bases; junction bases outside the gene matches: 8. Here the CDR3 reads CSARDREAGYSYEQYF. Here the CDR3 DNA reads TGCAGTGCTAGAGATCGAGAAGCGGGGTACTCCTACGAGCAGTACTTC.